This record looks at one TCR beta chain sequence and its context. These data come from a study of shared T cell receptors in the human thymus. CDR3 size: 16 residues. The V and J ends lost 2 bases and 0 bases respectively, with 11 bases between them. Looked up from germline, CDR1 is KGHSH and CDR2 is LQKENI. Assay: immunoSEQ multiplex PCR; the TCRdb copy retains only in-frame clones and omits some. The repertoire holds some 400,000 clones, with around 93% as singletons. Sequencing was carried out using thymocytes. J is TRBJ2-1 and V is TRBV18, with D possibly being TRBD2 (6 bases). This clonotype originated in a human donor. The chain's CDR3 is CASSPSSGSSYNEQFF. CDR3 sequence (DNA): TGTGCCAGCTCACCAAGTAGCGGCAGCTCCTACAATGAGCAGTTCTTC.